The 23 T cell receptor beta chains below were found in one sample sequenced in a study of early T cells in non-severe SARS-CoV-2 infection (dated by TCRdb to the early 2020s). The method behind the library was 5' RACE. TCRdb records NextSeq 500 as the sequencer. TCRdb's own reprocessing of the public reads used fastp at Q25 and MiXCR and kept productive beta chains. Entries that share a CDR3 protein sequence are merged under the most common genes and DNA. The sample profile shows some 78,000 distinct CDR3 sequences; 13% of them were found once. The biggest ten clones account for about 6.4% of the sample. Sequencing input: whole blood. The receptors were sampled from an adult who was a healthcare worker with PCR-confirmed SARS-CoV-2 infection or an uninfected control (not recorded which).

This clonotype showed up just a few times. V usage is TRBV28 and J usage is TRBJ1-1; 11 bases fit TRBD1. J lost 0 bases, V lost 9 bases, and 6 bases had no gene match. Germline V gives CDR1 MDHEN, CDR2 SYDVKM. The CDR3 sequence is 15 residues long. DNA of the CDR3: TGTGCCAGTGGACAGGGGGCAACCATGAACACTGAAGCTTTCTTT. This encodes CASGQGATMNTEAFF.

J is TRBJ2-7 and V is TRBV4-2; the match to TRBD1 covers 7 bases. Germline CDR1 is LGHNA and CDR2 is YNFKEQ. CDR3 length: 15 residues. J lost 3 bases, V lost 5 bases, and 10 bases had no gene match. The CDR3 loop reads CASSVNRDRIYEQYF. DNA of the CDR3: TGTGCCAGCAGCGTTAACCGGGACAGAATCTACGAGCAGTACTTC.

The J gene is TRBJ2-1, the V gene TRBV5-1; TRBD1 is a possible D gene (7 bases). V was cut by 1 base and J by 3 bases, with 8 bases left in between. The CDR3 is made up of 14 amino acids. The germline CDR1 and CDR2 sequences are SGHRS and YFSETQ. The CDR3, as DNA: TGCGCCAGCAGCTTGCAGGGGGGCTACAATGAGCAGTTCTTC. It encodes CASSLQGGYNEQFF.

The chain uses TRBV2 and TRBJ1-6, with D perhaps matching TRBD1 (5 bases). This CDR3 is 14 amino acids long. Trimming pared 8 bases from V and 10 bases from J, leaving 18 bases between. CDR1 and CDR2 (germline): SNHLY, FYNNEI. The CDR3 loop reads CASRHWGVQSPLHF. In nucleotides, the CDR3 is TGTGCCAGCCGACATTGGGGGGTCCAATCACCCCTCCACTTT. The full variable domain, rest sourced from reference TRBV2 and TRBJ1-6, is EPEVTQTPSHQVTQMGQEVILRCVPISNHLYFYWYRQILGQKVEFLVSFYNNEISEKSEIFDDQFSVERPDGSNFTLKIRSTKLEDSAMYFCASRHWGVQSPLHFGNGTRLTVT.

The chain is built from TRBV27 and TRBJ2-2; no reliable D call. Germline V gives CDR1 MNHEY, CDR2 SMNVEV (reference sequence). V gave up 5 bases and J gave up 4 bases, with 11 bases separating them. CDR3 size: 14 residues. The CDR3 reads CASSAMRPTGELFF. CDR3 sequence (DNA): TGTGCCAGCAGTGCCATGCGCCCCACCGGGGAGCTGTTTTTT.

This clonotype was counted only a few times. The chain joins TRBV19 to TRBJ1-2, with 7 bases lining up with TRBD1. Germline values: CDR1 LNHDA, CDR2 SQIVND (reference sequence). Trimming cost V 5 bases and J 6 bases; bases outside gene matches: 18. The CDR3 has 17 residues. The CDR3 sequence: CASSARDRLYGSNGYTF. CDR3 nucleotide sequence: TGTGCCAGTAGTGCTCGGGACAGATTATATGGATCTAATGGCTACACCTTC.

This clonotype turned up a few times. V is TRBV3-1 and J is TRBJ2-5; D is unclear. With 4 bases removed from V and 5 bases from J, the gap between germline ends came to 11 bases. The germline V gene has CDR1 LGHDT and CDR2 YNNKEL (reference sequence). The CDR3 runs 13 residues. This CDR3 is CASSRSVVETQYF. The CDR3 DNA sequence: TGTGCCAGCAGCCGTTCAGTAGTGGAGACCCAGTACTTC.

The chain uses TRBV9 and TRBJ2-7, with D unclear. From germline, CDR1 is SGDLS and CDR2 YYNGEE. V gave up 0 bases and J gave up 3 bases, with 13 bases separating them. The length of the CDR3 is 15 residues. CDR3 nucleotides: TGTGCCAGCAGCGTAGATCCCCGGGTCGTCTACGAGCAGTACTTC. Its translation is CASSVDPRVVYEQYF.

V gene TRBV12-3 or TRBV12-4 combines with J gene TRBJ1-2; D is unclear. The CDR3 is made up of 14 amino acids. V dropped 5 bases and J dropped 0 bases, with 10 bases sitting between them. The CDR3 spells CASSVGNSNYGYTF. For the CDR3, the DNA is TGTGCCAGCAGTGTAGGGAACTCTAACTATGGCTACACCTTC.

This clonotype was counted ten times or more. The chain joins TRBV7-9 to TRBJ2-4, with D perhaps being TRBD1 or TRBD2 (5 bases each). CDR1 is SEHNR and CDR2 is FQNEAQ in the germline V gene (reference sequence). The CDR3 runs to 14 residues. Trimming removed 5 bases at V and 5 bases at J, with 13 bases between. This CDR3 reads CASSRDALQNIQYF. The CDR3, as DNA: TGTGCCAGCAGCCGGGACGCTCTCCAAAACATTCAGTACTTC.

This clonotype occurred many times. This chain links TRBV2 with TRBJ1-1; D is ambiguous. Germline CDR1 is SNHLY and CDR2 is FYNNEI. CDR3 length equals 13 residues. Deletions cut 2 bases from V and 5 bases from J, with 9 bases between. CDR3 sequence: CASSERVQTEAFF. The CDR3 DNA reads TGTGCCAGCAGTGAAAGGGTTCAGACTGAAGCTTTCTTT.

This clonotype has at least ten counts. The chain employs TRBV6-5 and TRBJ2-2; possible D gene TRBD2, 6 bases. The CDR3 has 15 residues. With 6 bases removed from V and 4 bases from J, the gap between germline ends came to 15 bases. From germline, CDR1 is MNHEY and CDR2 SVGAGI. CDR3: CASSPGLTPTGELFF. The CDR3 DNA follows: TGTGCCAGCAGCCCGGGACTTACCCCCACCGGGGAGCTGTTTTTT.

The gene calls are TRBV7-2 and TRBJ2-1, with D possibly TRBD2 on 5 matching bases. Trimming shortened V by 4 bases and J by 6 bases, and 10 bases separated the two germline ends. This CDR3 has 13 amino acids. Germline V gene lookup returns CDR1 SGHTA and CDR2 FQGNSA. The CDR3 region has the DNA TGTGCCAGCAGCTCCGACTACACCAATGAGCAGTTCTTC. It translates to CASSSDYTNEQFF.

This chain uses TRBV2 with TRBJ1-5; D gene uncertain. V was clipped by 8 bases and J by 7 bases, with 15 bases between them. This CDR3 comprises 13 residues. The germline V gene encodes CDR1 SNHLY and CDR2 FYNNEI. The CDR3 reads CASSSGVVQPQHF. In DNA form, the CDR3 reads TGTGCCAGCTCCTCCGGGGTAGTACAGCCCCAGCATTTT.

The chain links TRBV2 to TRBJ1-5, with unresolved D. The germline V and J ends were trimmed by 7 bases and 0 bases, with 10 bases remaining between them. This CDR3 is built from 14 residues. Germline CDR1 and CDR2: SNHLY and FYNNEI. The CDR3: CASTRENSNQPQHF. For the CDR3, the DNA is TGTGCCAGCACTCGGGAAAATAGCAATCAGCCCCAGCATTTT.

The V call is TRBV29-1, the J call TRBJ1-1, with D hard to call. CDR3 length equals 12 residues. The V gene lost 5 bases and the J gene lost 1 base, with 8 bases spanning the gap. Per the germline V gene, CDR1 is SQVTM and CDR2 is ANQGSEA. CDR3 coding DNA: TGCAGCGTTAGCACACGGAACACTGAAGCTTTCTTT. It codes for CSVSTRNTEAFF. Combining the CDR3 with reference TRBV29-1 and TRBJ1-1 gives the whole variable domain SAVISQKPSRDICQRGTSLTIQCQVDSQVTMMFWYRQQPGQSLTLIATANQGSEATYESGFVIDKFPISRPNLTFSTLTVSNMSPEDSSIYLCSVSTRNTEAFFGQGTRLTVV.

The rearrangement links TRBV5-1 to TRBJ1-1; the D is unclear. V lost 0 bases, J lost 4 bases, and 7 bases lay in between. CDR3 size: 13 residues. CDR1 is SGHRS and CDR2 is YFSETQ in the germline V gene. DNA for the CDR3: TGCGCCAGCAGCTTGGGAGTGGCCACTGAAGCTTTCTTT. Encoded protein: CASSLGVATEAFF. The whole variable domain, remainder taken from reference TRBV5-1 and TRBJ1-1, is KAGVTQTPRYLIKTRGQQVTLSCSPISGHRSVSWYQQTPGQGLQFLFEYFSETQRNKGNFPGRFSGRQFSNSRSEMNVSTLELGDSALYLCASSLGVATEAFFGQGTRLTVV.

In its sample, this clonotype was seen a few times. The rearrangement links TRBV19 to TRBJ2-7, with 11 bases matching TRBD1. Per the germline V gene, CDR1 is LNHDA and CDR2 is SQIVND (reference sequence). V shed 5 bases and J 4 bases; nucleotides not matched to a gene: 4. CDR3 length: 14 amino acids. The CDR3 coding sequence is TGTGCCAGTAGTGGCGGACAGGGGGCTTACGAGCAGTACTTC. It translates to CASSGGQGAYEQYF.

The CDR3 DNA follows: TGCGCCAGCCAACGAGAACAGCCGTATTCACCCCTCCACTTT. Amino acid sequence: CASQREQPYSPLHF. This chain connects TRBV4-1 to TRBJ1-6, with D uncertain. CDR1 is MGHRA and CDR2 is YSYEKL in the germline V gene. The CDR3 loop spans 14 amino acids. Trimming took off 8 bases at V and 8 bases at J, with 16 bases between the two ends.

This clonotype was seen ten or more times. The rearrangement links TRBV29-1 to TRBJ2-3, with 9 bases identical to TRBD2. Germline CDR1 and CDR2: SQVTM and ANQGSEA. The CDR3 has 13 residues. V lost 7 bases to trimming and J lost 4 bases; unmatched junction nucleotides: 6. The CDR3 sequence is CSAGLANPDTQYF. The CDR3 DNA is TGCAGCGCGGGACTAGCTAATCCAGATACGCAGTATTTT.

This clonotype was observed once. V and J are TRBV7-9 and TRBJ2-7; D may be TRBD1 (7 bases). In germline, CDR1 is SEHNR, CDR2 FQNEAQ (reference sequence). Deletions cut 5 bases from V and 3 bases from J, with 32 bases between. CDR3 length equals 20 residues. CDR3 protein: CASSPSRGRTGTFTIYEQYF. CDR3 in DNA: TGTGCCAGCAGCCCCAGCCGTGGGAGGACAGGTACTTTTACCATCTACGAGCAGTACTTC. The variable domain in full, with the rest retrieved from reference TRBV7-9 and TRBJ2-7, is DTGVSQNPRHKITKRGQNVTFRCDPISEHNRLYWYRQTLGQGPEFLTYFQNEAQLEKSRLLSDRFSAERPKGSFSTLEIQRTEQGDSAMYLCASSPSRGRTGTFTIYEQYFGPGTRLTVT.

V is TRBV4-1 and J is TRBJ1-5; the match to TRBD1 covers 8 bases. Per the germline V gene, CDR1 is MGHRA and CDR2 is YSYEKL. V was pared by 1 base and J by 4 bases, with 9 bases of the junction left unmatched. The length of the CDR3 is 17 residues. CDR3 in DNA: TGCGCCAGCAGCCAAGGACCCACAGGGGGAAGTAATCAGCCCCAGCATTTT. Translating gives CASSQGPTGGSNQPQHF.

This clonotype was picked up a small number of times. The gene calls are TRBV27 and TRBJ2-7; weak D call: TRBD1 (5 bases). V lost 5 bases and J lost 4, with 15 bases in between. Per the germline V gene, CDR1 is MNHEY and CDR2 is SMNVEV (reference sequence). There are 14 residues in the CDR3. The CDR3 nucleotides read TGTGCCAGCAGTCGCGCATCGAAGGGGTACGAGCAGTACTTC. Residues: CASSRASKGYEQYF.